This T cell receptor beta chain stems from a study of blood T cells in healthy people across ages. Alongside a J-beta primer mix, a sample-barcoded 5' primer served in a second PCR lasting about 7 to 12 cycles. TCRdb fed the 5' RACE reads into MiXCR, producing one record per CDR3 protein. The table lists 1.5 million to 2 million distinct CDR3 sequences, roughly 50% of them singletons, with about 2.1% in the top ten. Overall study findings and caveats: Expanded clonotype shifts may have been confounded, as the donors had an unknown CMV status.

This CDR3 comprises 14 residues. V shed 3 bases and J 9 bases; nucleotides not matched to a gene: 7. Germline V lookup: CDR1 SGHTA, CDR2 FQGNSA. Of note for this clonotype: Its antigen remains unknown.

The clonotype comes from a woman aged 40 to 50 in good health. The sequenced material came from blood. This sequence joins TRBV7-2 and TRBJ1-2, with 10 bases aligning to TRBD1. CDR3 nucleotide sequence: TGTGCCAGCAGCTTGGACAGGGGGATGTATAGCTACACCTTC. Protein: CASSLDRGMYSYTF.